The T cell receptor beta chain described here comes from a study of sequential checkpoint blockade in melanoma. Looking at the study overall: Arm A got nivolumab then ipilimumab; arm B the reverse, 1:1. After both sequences, patients received maintenance nivolumab.

Germline values: CDR1 MNHEY, CDR2 SVGAGI. The CDR3 contains 14 residues. V lost 5 bases and J 2 bases, leaving 13 bases between the germline ends. TCRdb keeps only in-frame clones here, not all; method: immunoSEQ multiplex PCR. The profile covers about 40,000 clones, with 80% to 90% appearing a single time and 9.5% to 15% taken by the ten largest. The treatment is: randomized to nivolumab then ipilimumab (arm A) or the reverse (arm B). The chain is built from TRBV6-5 and TRBJ2-7; D might be TRBD1 (5 bases). The sample consisted of CD8+ T cells sorted from blood (inferred from file names), taken from a patient given nivolumab and ipilimumab in sequence. The receptor comes from a human donor with melanoma. The CDR3 loop is CASSARQRPYEQYF. The CDR3 DNA is TGTGCCAGCAGTGCCAGACAGAGACCCTACGAGCAGTACTTC.